The clone carrying this TCR beta chain was observed a single time. Its antigen is not known. This record belongs to a study of shared clonotypes between healthy human individuals. The naive CD8 fraction comprised CD45RO-negative cells positively selected for CCR7 and excluded terminally differentiated effector memory CD45RA+ cells. Germline V gene sequence: CDR1 MGHRA, CDR2 YSYEKL. There are 16 residues in the CDR3. V lost 1 base, J lost 3 bases, and 16 bases lay in between. Data came from immunoSEQ multiplex PCR; TCRdb stores just in-frame clones and leaves some out. The sample has over 2 million clones, about 94% seen once; the top ten hold roughly 1%. Study-wide points: Several donors showed sharing of around 5% of naive CD4 clonotypes.

This chain uses TRBV4-1 with TRBJ2-7; D might be TRBD2 (6 bases). The clonotype originates from a man aged 18 to 29 in good health. Sequenced: naive CD8+ T cells sorted from blood. The CDR3 spells CASSQVYTSPFYEQYF. CDR3 DNA sequence: TGCGCCAGCAGCCAAGTGTATACTAGCCCTTTCTACGAGCAGTACTTC.